This record covers a single T cell receptor (beta chain). Germline is not matched at one junction end, which may reflect a read error. This sample was taken from a study of blood T cell repertoires in COVID-19. The wider study: The samples span acute and convalescent COVID-19 from the United States, Italy and Spain.

The table came from immunoSEQ multiplex PCR; TCRdb's copy has only in-frame clones and leaves some out. Here the sample spans about 240,000 clones, 80% to 90% being singletons. The sample consisted of PBMCs or T cells enriched from blood (not recorded which). This TCR was sampled from a woman in her twenties or thirties who had recovered from COVID-19.

CDR3 nucleotides: TGTGCCAGCAGTGACTCGGGCAGAAGGTACACCTTC. As protein: CASSDSGRRYTF. The chain employs TRBV6-5 and TRBJ1-2, with D unresolved. This CDR3 has 12 residues. Germline V gene data show CDR1 as MNHEY and CDR2 as SVGAGI.